This T cell receptor (beta chain) was captured in a study of graft-versus-host responses after intestinal transplantation. Study as a whole: The whole recipient group had anti-thymocyte globulin induction followed by tacrolimus and steroids for 2 to 3 years.

Profiled with immunoSEQ multiplex PCR; TCRdb holds only in-frame clones, not every one. The sample lists fewer than 9,500 clones, around 90% occurring once. The study's findings and limits: Present in recipient marrow, GvH clones included some that appeared first in ileum or blood. The study associated peak circulating GvH clone levels with early post-transplant HvG declines. Allograft graft-versus-host to host-versus-graft clonal ratios ran high in patients with graft-donor T cell macrochimerism.

About this clone itself: No antigen is known for it.

CDR3 length: 15 amino acids. Germline V gives CDR1 SGDLS, CDR2 YYNGEE. With 3 bases removed from V and 12 bases from J, the gap between germline ends came to 19 bases. This material consisted of PBMCs, taken just over 30 days after intestinal transplant. The V gene is TRBV9, the J gene TRBJ1-6; D remains unclear. The clonotype was recovered from a human patient who received an intestinal transplant, so some T cells may come from the graft donor. CDR3 in DNA: TGTGCCAGCAGCGAGGAGGCCAATGGCTTGGGACCCCTCCACTTT. Translation: CASSEEANGLGPLHF.